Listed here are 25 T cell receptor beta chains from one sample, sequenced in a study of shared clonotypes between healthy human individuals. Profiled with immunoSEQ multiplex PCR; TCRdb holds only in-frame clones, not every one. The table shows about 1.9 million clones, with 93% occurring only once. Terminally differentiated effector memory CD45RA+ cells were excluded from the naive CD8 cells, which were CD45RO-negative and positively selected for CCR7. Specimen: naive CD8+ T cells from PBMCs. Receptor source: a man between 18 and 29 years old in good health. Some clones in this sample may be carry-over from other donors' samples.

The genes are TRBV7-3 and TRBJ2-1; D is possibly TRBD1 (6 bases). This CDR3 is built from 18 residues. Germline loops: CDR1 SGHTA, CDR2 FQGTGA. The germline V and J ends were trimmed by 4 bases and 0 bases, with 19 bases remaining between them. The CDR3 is CASSSPNGGEFSYNEQFF. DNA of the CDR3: TGTGCCAGCAGCTCCCCAAATGGGGGCGAATTCTCCTACAATGAGCAGTTCTTC.

CDR3 sequence reads: CASSGWTSGTGEQYF. CDR3 sequence (DNA): TGCGCCAGCAGCGGGTGGACTAGCGGGACGGGGGAGCAGTACTTC. The J gene is TRBJ2-7, the V gene TRBV5-1; 12 nucleotides match TRBD2. The CDR3 has 15 amino acids. V dropped 4 bases and J dropped 7; count of bases not matched to a gene: 9. CDR1 is SGHRS, CDR2 YFSETQ, per germline.

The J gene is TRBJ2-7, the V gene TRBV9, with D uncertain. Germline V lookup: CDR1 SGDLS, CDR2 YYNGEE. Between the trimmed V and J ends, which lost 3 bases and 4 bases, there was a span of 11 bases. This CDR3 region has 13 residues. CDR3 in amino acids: CASSGKNTYEQYF. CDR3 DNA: TGTGCCAGCAGCGGAAAGAACACTTACGAGCAGTACTTC.

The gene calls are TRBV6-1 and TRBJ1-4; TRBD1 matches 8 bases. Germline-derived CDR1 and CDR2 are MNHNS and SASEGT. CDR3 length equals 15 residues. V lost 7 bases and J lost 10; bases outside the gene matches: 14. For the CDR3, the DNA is TGTGCCAGCAACTCGGTTCGGGACAGGCGGGGAAAACTGTTTTTT. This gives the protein CASNSVRDRRGKLFF.

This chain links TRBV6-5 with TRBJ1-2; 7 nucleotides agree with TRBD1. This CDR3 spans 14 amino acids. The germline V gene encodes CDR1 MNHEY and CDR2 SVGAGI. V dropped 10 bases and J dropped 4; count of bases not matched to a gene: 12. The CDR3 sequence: CATLNRDRVYGYTF. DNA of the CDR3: TGTGCCACCCTCAACCGAGACAGGGTCTATGGCTACACCTTC.

CDR3 bases: TGTGCCAGCAGTTTTTTGATAAACAATCAGCCCCAGCATTTT. Translated, it gives CASSFLINNQPQHF. V gene TRBV28 combines with J gene TRBJ1-5; D gene unclear. The CDR3 has 14 amino acids. Per germline, CDR1 MDHEN and CDR2 SYDVKM. Trimming removed 3 bases from V and 3 bases from J, with 9 bases in between.

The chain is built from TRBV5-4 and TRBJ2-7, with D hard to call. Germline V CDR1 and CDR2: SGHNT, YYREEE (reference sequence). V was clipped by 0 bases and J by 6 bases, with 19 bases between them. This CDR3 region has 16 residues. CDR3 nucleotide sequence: TGTGCCAGCAGCTTGGGCGCAGAAACCGGAGCGCGCGAGCAGTACTTC. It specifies CASSLGAETGAREQYF.

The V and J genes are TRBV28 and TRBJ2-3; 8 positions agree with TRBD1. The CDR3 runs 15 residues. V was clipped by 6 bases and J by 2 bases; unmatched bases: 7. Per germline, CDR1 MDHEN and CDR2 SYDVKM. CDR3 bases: TGTGCCAGCAGCCATGGACAGGGTTTCACAGATACGCAGTATTTT. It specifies CASSHGQGFTDTQYF.

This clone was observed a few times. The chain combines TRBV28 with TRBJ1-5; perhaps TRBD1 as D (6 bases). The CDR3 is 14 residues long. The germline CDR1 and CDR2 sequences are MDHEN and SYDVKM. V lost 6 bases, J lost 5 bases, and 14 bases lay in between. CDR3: CASRYRVSYQPQHF. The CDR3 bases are TGTGCCAGCAGGTACAGGGTTTCCTATCAGCCCCAGCATTTT.

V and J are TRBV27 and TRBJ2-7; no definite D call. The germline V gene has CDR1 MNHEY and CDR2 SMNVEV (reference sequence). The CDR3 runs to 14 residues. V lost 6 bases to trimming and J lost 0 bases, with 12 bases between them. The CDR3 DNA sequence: TGTGCCAGCAGCATACAGCCAAACTCCTACGAGCAGTACTTC. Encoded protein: CASSIQPNSYEQYF.

For the CDR3, the DNA is TGCAGCGTTGTTGTCGGGCACGGGCAGCCCCAGCATTTT. Encoded protein: CSVVVGHGQPQHF. The rearrangement uses TRBV29-1 and TRBJ1-5, with D uncertain. From germline, CDR1 is SQVTM and CDR2 ANQGSEA. The CDR3 has 13 amino acids. V was pared by 4 bases and J by 7 bases, with 14 bases between.

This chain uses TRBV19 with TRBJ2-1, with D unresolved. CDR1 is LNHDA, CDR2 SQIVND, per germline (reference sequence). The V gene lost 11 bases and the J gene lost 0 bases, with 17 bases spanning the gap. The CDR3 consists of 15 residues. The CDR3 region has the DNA TGTGCCTCTGGACGGCTTCCAAGCTCCTACAATGAGCAGTTCTTC. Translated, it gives CASGRLPSSYNEQFF.

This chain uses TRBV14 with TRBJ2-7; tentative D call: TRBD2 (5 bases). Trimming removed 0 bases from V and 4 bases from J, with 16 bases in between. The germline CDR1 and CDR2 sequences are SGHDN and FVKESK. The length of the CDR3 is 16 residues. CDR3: CASSQEWQLGVYEQYF. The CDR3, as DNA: TGTGCCAGCAGCCAAGAATGGCAGTTGGGAGTTTACGAGCAGTACTTC.

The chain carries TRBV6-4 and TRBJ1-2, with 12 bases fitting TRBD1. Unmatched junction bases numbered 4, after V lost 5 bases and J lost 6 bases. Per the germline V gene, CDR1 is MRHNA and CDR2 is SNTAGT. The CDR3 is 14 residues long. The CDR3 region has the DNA TGTGCCAGCAGTCCGGGACAGGGGGCTCATGGCTACACCTTC. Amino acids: CASSPGQGAHGYTF.

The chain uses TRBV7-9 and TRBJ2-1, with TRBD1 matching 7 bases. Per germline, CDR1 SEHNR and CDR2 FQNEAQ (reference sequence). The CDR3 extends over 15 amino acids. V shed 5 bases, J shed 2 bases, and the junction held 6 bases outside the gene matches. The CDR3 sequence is CASSLRDRAYNEQFF. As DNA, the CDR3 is TGTGCCAGCAGCCTGAGGGACAGAGCCTACAATGAGCAGTTCTTC.

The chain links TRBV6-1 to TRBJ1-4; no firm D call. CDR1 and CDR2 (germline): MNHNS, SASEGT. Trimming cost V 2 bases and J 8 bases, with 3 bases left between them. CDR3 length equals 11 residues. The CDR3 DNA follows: TGTGCCAGCAGTGAACGCGAAAAACTGTTTTTT. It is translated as CASSEREKLFF.

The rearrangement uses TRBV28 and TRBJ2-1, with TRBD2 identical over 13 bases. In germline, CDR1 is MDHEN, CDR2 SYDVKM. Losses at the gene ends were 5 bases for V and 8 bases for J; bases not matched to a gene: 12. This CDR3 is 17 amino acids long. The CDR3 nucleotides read TGTGCCAGCAGTCCCCGGGGGACTAGCGGGGCCAGGGATGAGCAGTTCTTC. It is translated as CASSPRGTSGARDEQFF. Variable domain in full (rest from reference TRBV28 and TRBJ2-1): DVKVTQSSRYLVKRTGEKVFLECVQDMDHENMFWYRQDPGLGLRLIYFSYDVKMKEKGDIPEGYSVSREKKERFSLILESASTNQTSMYLCASSPRGTSGARDEQFFGPGTRLTVL.

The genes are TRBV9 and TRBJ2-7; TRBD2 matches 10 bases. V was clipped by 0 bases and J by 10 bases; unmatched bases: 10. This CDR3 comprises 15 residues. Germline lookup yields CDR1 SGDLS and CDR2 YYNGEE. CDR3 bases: TGTGCCAGCAGCGTAGGGGTCCCAGCGGGAGGGCTCCAGTACTTC. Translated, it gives CASSVGVPAGGLQYF.

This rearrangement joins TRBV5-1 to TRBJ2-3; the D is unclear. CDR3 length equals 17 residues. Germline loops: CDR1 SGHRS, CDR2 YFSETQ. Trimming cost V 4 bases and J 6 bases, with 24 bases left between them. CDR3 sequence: CASSTVPPARVGDTQYF. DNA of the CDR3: TGCGCCAGCAGCACTGTCCCCCCCGCGCGTGTGGGCGATACGCAGTATTTT. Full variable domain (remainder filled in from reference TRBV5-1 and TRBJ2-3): KAGVTQTPRYLIKTRGQQVTLSCSPISGHRSVSWYQQTPGQGLQFLFEYFSETQRNKGNFPGRFSGRQFSNSRSEMNVSTLELGDSALYLCASSTVPPARVGDTQYFGPGTRLTVL.

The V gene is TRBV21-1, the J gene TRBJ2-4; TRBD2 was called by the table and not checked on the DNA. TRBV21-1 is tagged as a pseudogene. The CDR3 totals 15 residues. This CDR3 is CASSKGGFSRNIQYF. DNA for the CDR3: TGTGCCAGCAGCAAAGGAGGGTTTTCCCGTAACATTCAGTACTTC.

For the CDR3, the DNA is TGTGCCAGCAGCTTAGTCCAGGGACAGGGGCTTTACGAGCAGTACTTC. Protein: CASSLVQGQGLYEQYF. V gene TRBV11-2 combines with J gene TRBJ2-5; 10 bases match TRBD1. The J call may be in error: the DNA end matches TRBJ2-7 better. Germline lookup yields CDR1 SGHAT and CDR2 FQNNGV. There are 16 residues in the CDR3.

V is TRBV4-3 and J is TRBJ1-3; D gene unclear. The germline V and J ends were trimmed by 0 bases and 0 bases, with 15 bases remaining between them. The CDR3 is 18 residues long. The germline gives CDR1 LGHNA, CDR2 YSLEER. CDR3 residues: CASSQDYQDHRSGNTIYF. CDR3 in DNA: TGCGCCAGCAGCCAAGATTATCAGGACCATCGCTCTGGAAACACCATATATTTT.

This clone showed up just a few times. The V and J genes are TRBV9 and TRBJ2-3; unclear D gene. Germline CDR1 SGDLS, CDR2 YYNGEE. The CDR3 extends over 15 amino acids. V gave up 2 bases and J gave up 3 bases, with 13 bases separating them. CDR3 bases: TGTGCCAGCAGCGTCCTATACCTCCTTACAGATACGCAGTATTTT. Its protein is CASSVLYLLTDTQYF.

The CDR3 region has the DNA TGTGCCATCAGGGAGGGACAGGGGGCGATTACCTATGGCTACACCTTC. As protein: CAIREGQGAITYGYTF. The chain joins TRBV10-3 to TRBJ1-2, with 12 bases matching TRBD1. The CDR3 is 16 amino acids. The germline CDR1 and CDR2 sequences are ENHRY and SYGVKD. The V gene end was trimmed by 6 bases and the J gene end by 4 bases; junction bases not matched to a gene: 9.

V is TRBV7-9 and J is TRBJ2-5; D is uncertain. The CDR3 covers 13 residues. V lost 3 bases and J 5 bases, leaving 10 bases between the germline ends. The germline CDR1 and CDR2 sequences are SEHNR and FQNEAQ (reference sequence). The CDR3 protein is CASSFHQVETQYF. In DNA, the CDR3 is TGTGCCAGCAGCTTTCATCAGGTCGAGACCCAGTACTTC.